The rows below give T cell receptor beta chains drawn from one sample of a study of blood T cell repertoires in COVID-19. Method: immunoSEQ multiplex PCR; TCRdb's copy keeps in-frame clones and lacks some. The sample includes 95,000 to 100,000 clones, approximately 90% of them seen just once. Sequencing was done on a sample of peripheral blood. These receptors all stem from a human donor with COVID-19, enrolled during active disease. The donor label of this sample is uncertain. CDR3s include the opening cysteine and the closing phenylalanine or tryptophan. The D gene is left open where the match is weak. The listing skips clone size in some rows; elsewhere it reads once, few, many or a size class.

j_gene: TRBJ2-5; d_gene: TRBD1; abundance: NA; v_gene: TRBV3-1/TRBV3-2; CDR3nt: TGTGCCAGCAGCCCCAGGACAGGTTCTCTTCAGACCCAGTACTTC; CDR3aa: CASSPRTGSLQTQYF
j_gene: TRBJ2-5; d_gene: TRBD2; abundance: NA; v_gene: TRBV7-7; CDR3nt: TGTGCCAGCAGACCGGGACTAGCGGACCAAGAGACCCAGTACTTC; CDR3aa: CASRPGLADQETQYF
j_gene: TRBJ1-6; d_gene: NA; abundance: NA; v_gene: TRBV6-5; CDR3nt: TGTGCCAGCAGCCCCGCGCGGAATTCACCCCTCCACTTT; CDR3aa: CASSPARNSPLHF
j_gene: TRBJ1-4; d_gene: NA; abundance: NA; v_gene: TRBV4-1; CDR3nt: TGCGCCAGCAGCCAAGATGGTGGGGAGGGCGGTGAAAAACTGTTTTTT; CDR3aa: CASSQDGGEGGEKLFF
j_gene: TRBJ2-1; d_gene: NA; abundance: NA; v_gene: TRBV5-1; CDR3nt: TGCGCCAGCAGCTTGGCGCCAGGGGATGGCTCCTACAATGAGCAGTTCTTC; CDR3aa: CASSLAPGDGSYNEQFF
j_gene: TRBJ2-2; d_gene: NA; abundance: NA; v_gene: TRBV5-1; CDR3nt: TGCGCCAGCAGCTTGGCCCTCAGTCAAACCGGGGAGCTGTTTTTT; CDR3aa: CASSLALSQTGELFF
j_gene: TRBJ2-1; d_gene: NA; abundance: NA; v_gene: TRBV3-1/TRBV3-2; CDR3nt: TGTGCCAGCAGCCAAGATCTTAGCGGAGCCCACAATGAGCAGTTCTTC; CDR3aa: CASSQDLSGAHNEQFF
j_gene: TRBJ1-6; d_gene: NA; abundance: NA; v_gene: TRBV5-1; CDR3nt: TGCGCCAGCAGCCCTGGTGGCTCACCCCTCCACTTT; CDR3aa: CASSPGGSPLHF
j_gene: TRBJ1-3; d_gene: TRBD1; abundance: NA; v_gene: TRBV18; CDR3nt: TGTGCCAGCTCACCCGGGACAGGGGGGCGAAACACCATATATTTT; CDR3aa: CASSPGTGGRNTIYF
j_gene: TRBJ2-7; d_gene: TRBD1; abundance: NA; v_gene: TRBV2; CDR3nt: TGTGCCAGCAGTGAAATGAGGACAGGCGCTGTGGAGCAGTACTTC; CDR3aa: CASSEMRTGAVEQYF
j_gene: TRBJ2-4; d_gene: NA; abundance: NA; v_gene: TRBV20-1; CDR3nt: TGCAGTGCTAGTGGGGGCGACAAAAACATTCAGTACTTC; CDR3aa: CSASGGDKNIQYF
j_gene: TRBJ2-4; d_gene: TRBD1; abundance: NA; v_gene: TRBV29-1; CDR3nt: TGCAGCGTTGAGGCGGCAGGGGGTGTAGGAAACATTCAGTACTTC; CDR3aa: CSVEAAGGVGNIQYF
j_gene: TRBJ2-2; d_gene: NA; abundance: NA; v_gene: TRBV5-1; CDR3nt: TGCGCCAGCAGCTTGGGGAACAGGGCCACCGGGGAGCTGTTTTTT; CDR3aa: CASSLGNRATGELFF
j_gene: TRBJ2-2; d_gene: TRBD1; abundance: NA; v_gene: TRBV19; CDR3nt: TGTGCCAGTAGTACCTTCGACCGACAGGGATGGAGCACCGGGGAGCTGTTTTTT; CDR3aa: CASSTFDRQGWSTGELFF
j_gene: TRBJ2-3; d_gene: TRBD1; abundance: NA; v_gene: TRBV7-9; CDR3nt: TGTGCCAGCAGCTTAGCAGGGACAGTAGCAGATACGCAGTATTTT; CDR3aa: CASSLAGTVADTQYF
j_gene: TRBJ1-4; d_gene: NA; abundance: NA; v_gene: TRBV2; CDR3nt: TGTGCCAGCAGTAGCAGGGGCAATGAAAAACTGTTTTTT; CDR3aa: CASSSRGNEKLFF
j_gene: TRBJ2-2; d_gene: NA; abundance: NA; v_gene: TRBV11-3; CDR3nt: TGTGCCAGCAGCTTAGTAGGGTGGCAGGGCGGCACCGGGGAGCTGTTTTTT; CDR3aa: CASSLVGWQGGTGELFF
j_gene: TRBJ1-6; d_gene: NA; abundance: NA; v_gene: TRBV7-7; CDR3nt: TGTGCCAGCAGCCGCGGGAGAGGATCACCCCTCCACTTT; CDR3aa: CASSRGRGSPLHF
j_gene: TRBJ2-1; d_gene: NA; abundance: NA; v_gene: TRBV5-1; CDR3nt: TGCGCCAGCAGCCCTCAGGGGTTGGGCAATGAGCAGTTCTTC; CDR3aa: CASSPQGLGNEQFF
j_gene: TRBJ1-6; d_gene: NA; abundance: once; v_gene: TRBV5-6; CDR3nt: TGTGCCAGCAGCTTCCGAAAAGGGAGCTCCTATAATTCACCCCTCCACTTT; CDR3aa: CASSFRKGSSYNSPLHF
j_gene: TRBJ1-2; d_gene: NA; abundance: NA; v_gene: TRBV5-1; CDR3nt: TGCGCCAGCAGCTTGGGGGACACAGATGGCTACACCTTC; CDR3aa: CASSLGDTDGYTF
j_gene: TRBJ1-6; d_gene: NA; abundance: NA; v_gene: TRBV4-1; CDR3nt: TGCGCCAGCAGCCAACTAACAGGGTCCCTATATAATTCACCCCTCCACTTT; CDR3aa: CASSQLTGSLYNSPLHF
j_gene: TRBJ1-2; d_gene: NA; abundance: NA; v_gene: TRBV6-1; CDR3nt: TGTGCCAGCAGTGAATCAGGGGATGGCTACACCTTC; CDR3aa: CASSESGDGYTF
j_gene: TRBJ1-1; d_gene: NA; abundance: NA; v_gene: TRBV7-9; CDR3nt: TGTGCCAGCATCGAAGGGACACCCAACACTGAAGCTTTCTTT; CDR3aa: CASIEGTPNTEAFF
j_gene: TRBJ1-2; d_gene: NA; abundance: NA; v_gene: TRBV27; CDR3nt: TGTGCCAGCAGTTTAGAGCGGGGGTTACGGGGAGGCTACACCTTC; CDR3aa: CASSLERGLRGGYTF
j_gene: TRBJ2-3; d_gene: NA; abundance: NA; v_gene: TRBV6-5; CDR3nt: TGTGCCAGCTTCGAAGGGGTCGGCACAGATACGCAGTATTTT; CDR3aa: CASFEGVGTDTQYF
j_gene: TRBJ1-1; d_gene: NA; abundance: NA; v_gene: TRBV30; CDR3nt: TGTGCCTGGAGGCTCCGAGGAGGTACTGAAGCTTTCTTT; CDR3aa: CAWRLRGGTEAFF
j_gene: TRBJ1-3; d_gene: NA; abundance: NA; v_gene: TRBV6-5; CDR3nt: TGTGCCATCAAAGACAGCGCCCTATCGTTCACCATATATTTT; CDR3aa: CAIKDSALSFTIYF
j_gene: TRBJ1-5; d_gene: NA; abundance: NA; v_gene: TRBV7-9; CDR3nt: TGTGCCAGCAGCTTAGCGCAGTTTTCTCCCCAGCATTTT; CDR3aa: CASSLAQFSPQHF
j_gene: TRBJ2-1; d_gene: NA; abundance: many; v_gene: TRBV2; CDR3nt: TGTGCCAGCAGCTCCAGAGGGAGCTCCTACAATGAGCAGTTCTTC; CDR3aa: CASSSRGSSYNEQFF
j_gene: TRBJ1-5; d_gene: TRBD1; abundance: once; v_gene: TRBV3-1/TRBV3-2; CDR3nt: TGTGCCAGCAGCCCACGACAGGGCCGCAATCAGCCCCAGCATTTT; CDR3aa: CASSPRQGRNQPQHF
j_gene: TRBJ2-4; d_gene: NA; abundance: NA; v_gene: TRBV9; CDR3nt: TGTGCCAGCAGCCCAGCGGAGGGCAGAAACATTCAGTACTTC; CDR3aa: CASSPAEGRNIQYF
j_gene: TRBJ2-7; d_gene: NA; abundance: NA; v_gene: TRBV10-2; CDR3nt: TGCGCCAGCAGTGACCTTAGACGGGAGCCGGGGCGGGTCTACGAGCAGTACTTC; CDR3aa: CASSDLRREPGRVYEQYF
j_gene: TRBJ1-4; d_gene: NA; abundance: once; v_gene: TRBV29-1; CDR3nt: TGCAGCGTTGGAGGTCGAAATGAAAAACTGTTTTTT; CDR3aa: CSVGGRNEKLFF
j_gene: TRBJ2-2; d_gene: NA; abundance: NA; v_gene: TRBV5-1; CDR3nt: TGCGCCAGCAGCTTCGGACAGACCACCGGGGAGCTGTTTTTT; CDR3aa: CASSFGQTTGELFF
j_gene: TRBJ1-2; d_gene: NA; abundance: NA; v_gene: TRBV28; CDR3nt: TGTGCCAGCAGTCTCCCCCCTCGACAGAGCCGGGATGGCTACACCTTC; CDR3aa: CASSLPPRQSRDGYTF